Listed here is a single T cell receptor (beta chain). The sample comes from a study of blood T cell repertoires in COVID-19. Libraries were prepared by immunoSEQ multiplex PCR; TCRdb keeps only in-frame clonotypes and omits some of them. The repertoire holds some 360,000 clones, with about nine tenths as singletons. V lost 0 bases to trimming and J lost 3 bases; unmatched junction nucleotides: 2. CDR3 length: 14 amino acids. The chain employs TRBV23-1 and TRBJ2-7, with TRBD2 identical over 7 bases. TRBV23-1 is assigned to the ORF class and has an uncertain function. Input material: PBMCs or T cells enriched from blood (not recorded which). The clonotype comes from a woman aged 25-40 years who had been exposed to COVID-19. The CDR3: CASSQSRDYYEQYF. In nucleotides, the CDR3 is TGCGCCAGCAGTCAATCTCGGGACTACTACGAGCAGTACTTC.